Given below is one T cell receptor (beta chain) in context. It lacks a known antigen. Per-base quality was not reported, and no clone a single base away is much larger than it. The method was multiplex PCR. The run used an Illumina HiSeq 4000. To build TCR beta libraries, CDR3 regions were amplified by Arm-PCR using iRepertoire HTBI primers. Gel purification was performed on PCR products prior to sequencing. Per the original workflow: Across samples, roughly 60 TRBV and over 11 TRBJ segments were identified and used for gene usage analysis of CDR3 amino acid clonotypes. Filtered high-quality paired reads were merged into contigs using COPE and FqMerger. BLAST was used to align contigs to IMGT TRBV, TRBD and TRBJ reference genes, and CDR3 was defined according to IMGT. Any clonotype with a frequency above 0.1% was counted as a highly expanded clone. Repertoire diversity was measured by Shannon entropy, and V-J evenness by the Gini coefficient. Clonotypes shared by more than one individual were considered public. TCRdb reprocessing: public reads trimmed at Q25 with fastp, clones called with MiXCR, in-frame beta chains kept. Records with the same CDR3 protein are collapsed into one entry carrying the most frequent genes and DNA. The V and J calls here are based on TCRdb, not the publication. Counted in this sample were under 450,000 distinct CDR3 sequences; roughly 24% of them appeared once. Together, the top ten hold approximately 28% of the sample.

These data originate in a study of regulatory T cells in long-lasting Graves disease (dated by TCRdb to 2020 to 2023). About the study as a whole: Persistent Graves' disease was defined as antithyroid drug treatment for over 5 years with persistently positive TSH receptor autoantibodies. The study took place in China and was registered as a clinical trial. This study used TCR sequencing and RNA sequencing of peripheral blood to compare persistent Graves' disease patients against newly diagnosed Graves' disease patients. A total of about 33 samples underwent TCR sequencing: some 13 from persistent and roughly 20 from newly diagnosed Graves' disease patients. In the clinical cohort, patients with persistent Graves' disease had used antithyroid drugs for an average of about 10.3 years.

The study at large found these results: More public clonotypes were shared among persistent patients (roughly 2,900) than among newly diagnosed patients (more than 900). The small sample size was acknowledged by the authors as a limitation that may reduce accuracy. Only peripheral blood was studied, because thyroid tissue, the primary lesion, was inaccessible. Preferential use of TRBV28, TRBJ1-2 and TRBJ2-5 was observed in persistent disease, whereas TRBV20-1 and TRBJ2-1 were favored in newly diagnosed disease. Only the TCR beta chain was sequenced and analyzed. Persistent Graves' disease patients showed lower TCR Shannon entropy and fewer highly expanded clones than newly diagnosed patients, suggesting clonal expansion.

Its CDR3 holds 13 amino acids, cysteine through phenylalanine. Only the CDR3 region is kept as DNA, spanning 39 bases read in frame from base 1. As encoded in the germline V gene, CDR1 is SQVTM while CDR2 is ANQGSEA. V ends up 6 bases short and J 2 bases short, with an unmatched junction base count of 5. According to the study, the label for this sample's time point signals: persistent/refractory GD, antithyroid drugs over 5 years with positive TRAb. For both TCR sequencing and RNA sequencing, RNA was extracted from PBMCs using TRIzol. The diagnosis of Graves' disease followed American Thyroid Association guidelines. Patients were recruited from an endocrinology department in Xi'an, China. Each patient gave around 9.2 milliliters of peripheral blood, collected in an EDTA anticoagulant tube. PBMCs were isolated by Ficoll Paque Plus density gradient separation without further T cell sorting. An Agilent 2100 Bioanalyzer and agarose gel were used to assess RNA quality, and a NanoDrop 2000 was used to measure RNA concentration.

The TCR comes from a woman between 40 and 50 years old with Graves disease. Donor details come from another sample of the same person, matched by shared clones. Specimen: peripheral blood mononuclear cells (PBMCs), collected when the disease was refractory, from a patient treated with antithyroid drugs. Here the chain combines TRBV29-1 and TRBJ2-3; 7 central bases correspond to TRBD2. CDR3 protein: CSVNAGDTDTQYF. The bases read TGCAGCGTCAATGCGGGGGACACAGATACGCAGTATTTT.